These T cell receptor beta chains were read from a single sample in a study of shared clonotypes between healthy human individuals. Produced via immunoSEQ multiplex PCR; TCRdb's table is partial and in-frame only. The table records 1.5 million to 2.5 million clones, approximately 95% of them present only once. The sequenced sample was naive CD8+ T cells sorted from blood. The receptor source for this set is a man in his late teens or twenties in good health. Each CDR3 is given with its conserved first and last residue. Fields, in order: D gene, V gene, J gene, clone size, CDR3 DNA, CDR3 protein. D genes are given only for firm matches. Size tells how often a clone was seen (once, few, many) or the class of an expanded clone, and some rows leave it out.

-	TRBV4-1	TRBJ2-7	-	TGCGCCAGCAGCCAAGGATCTCCGGCAGGATTCTCCTACGAGCAGTACTTC	CASSQGSPAGFSYEQYF
-	TRBV4-1	TRBJ1-2	-	TGCGCCAGCAGCCAAGACGGCGCCGGGGTGGATGGCTACACCTTC	CASSQDGAGVDGYTF
-	TRBV10-1	TRBJ1-6	-	TGCGCCAGCAGTGGGACCGGGTCAGATTCACCCCTCCACTTT	CASSGTGSDSPLHF
TRBD1	TRBV7-9	TRBJ1-5	-	TGTGCCAGCAGCGACGGCGACAGGGGTAATCAGCCCCAGCATTTT	CASSDGDRGNQPQHF
-	TRBV4-2	TRBJ2-7	-	TGTGCCAGCAGCCAAGGTACCCGGGAGCAGTACTTC	CASSQGTREQYF
-	TRBV28	TRBJ1-6	-	TGTGCCAGCAGTCCCCCACTTGTGTGGGATAATTCACCCCTCCACTTT	CASSPPLVWDNSPLHF
-	TRBV21-1	TRBJ2-3	-	TGTGCCAGCAGCGGCCACCAACACCGCACAGATACGCAGTATTTT	CASSGHQHRTDTQYF
-	TRBV11-2	TRBJ2-7	-	TGTGCCAGCAGCTCGGTCAAGGGCGAGCAGTACTTC	CASSSVKGEQYF
-	TRBV6-4	TRBJ1-5	-	TGTGCCAGCAGCCCGAGTAAGTCTCGCGGAGGCAATCAGCCCCAGCATTTT	CASSPSKSRGGNQPQHF
-	TRBV7-9	TRBJ1-2	-	TGTGCCAGCAGCTCCACGGACGGCTTCTTGGGCTACACCTTC	CASSSTDGFLGYTF
TRBD1	TRBV28	TRBJ1-1	-	TGTGCCAGCATCGACAGGGCGGGAACTGAAGCTTTCTTT	CASIDRAGTEAFF
-	TRBV13	TRBJ1-6	-	TGTGCCAGCAGCTTTCAAGGTGGGCCCCTCCACTTT	CASSFQGGPLHF
TRBD1	TRBV5-1	TRBJ2-7	-	TGCGCCAGCAGACTAGGACAGGGCTACGAGCAGTACTTC	CASRLGQGYEQYF
TRBD2	TRBV9	TRBJ2-3	-	TGTGCCAGCAGCGTAGGTGGGACTACGTACGCAGATACGCAGTATTTT	CASSVGGTTYADTQYF
TRBD2	TRBV6-1	TRBJ2-1	-	TGTGCCAGCAGTGAACTGGTAGCGGGGGTCGATGAGCAGTTCTTC	CASSELVAGVDEQFF
-	TRBV7-3	TRBJ1-2	-	TGTGCCAGCAGCCTAGATAACCTAGGGTTCGGCTACACCTTC	CASSLDNLGFGYTF
-	TRBV25-1	TRBJ1-2	-	TGTGCCAGCAGCTATTCGGTTAACTATGGCTACACCTTC	CASSYSVNYGYTF
-	TRBV11-2	TRBJ2-7	-	TGTGCCAGCAGCTCCTGGGGCCCGGTAACCTACGAGCAGTACTTC	CASSSWGPVTYEQYF
-	TRBV7-6	TRBJ1-1	-	TGTGCCAGCAGCCGTACAGGGCTAACTGAAGCTTTCTTT	CASSRTGLTEAFF
TRBD1	TRBV27	TRBJ1-5	-	TGTGCCAGCAGTTTAAGCTGGGGTGCAGGGGGTATTCAGCCCCAGCATTTT	CASSLSWGAGGIQPQHF
-	TRBV27	TRBJ1-6	-	TGTGCCAGCAGTTGGGAGGCTAATTCACCCCTCCACTTT	CASSWEANSPLHF
-	TRBV5-6	TRBJ2-5	-	TGTGCCAGCAGCTTGTTCCTCGGGGATCAAGAGACCCAGTACTTC	CASSLFLGDQETQYF
-	TRBV6-4	TRBJ1-1	-	TGTGCCAGCAGTGACTCGATGGGGTCTGAAGCTTTCTTT	CASSDSMGSEAFF
-	TRBV28	TRBJ2-7	-	TGTGCCAGCAGCCCGCTATCCTACGAGCAGTACTTC	CASSPLSYEQYF
-	TRBV11-2	TRBJ2-3	-	TGTGCCAGCAGCTTAGAGTGGAGGGCCATAACAGATACGCAGTATTTT	CASSLEWRAITDTQYF
TRBD1	TRBV5-4	TRBJ1-6	-	TGTGCCAGCAGCCCGGGACAGGGCCTCAATTCACCCCTCCACTTT	CASSPGQGLNSPLHF
-	TRBV5-6	TRBJ2-4	-	TGTGCCAGCACCGAATCAGGGCTAGCCAAAAACATTCAGTACTTC	CASTESGLAKNIQYF
-	TRBV19	TRBJ1-2	-	TGTGCCAGTAGTATTGCGGCTGGCTACACCTTC	CASSIAAGYTF
TRBD2	TRBV27	TRBJ2-7	once	TGTGCCAGCAGTTTGCCCGACGGACTAGAGCGGGGGCACTACGAGCAGTACTTC	CASSLPDGLERGHYEQYF
TRBD2	TRBV5-6	TRBJ2-7	-	TGTGCCAGCAGCTTAATTCTAGCGGGGAGGGACGAGCAGTACTTC	CASSLILAGRDEQYF
TRBD1	TRBV19	TRBJ2-7	-	TGTGCCAGTAGTTTCCGGGACAGGGTCCTGGACGAGCAGTACTTC	CASSFRDRVLDEQYF
-	TRBV4-1	TRBJ2-5	-	TGCGCCAGCAGCCGAACGACAGCAAACCAAGAGACCCAGTACTTC	CASSRTTANQETQYF
-	TRBV5-1	TRBJ1-5	-	TGCGCCAGCAGCTCTCCGGGGACAAACCAGCCCCAGCATTTT	CASSSPGTNQPQHF
-	TRBV11-2	TRBJ2-7	-	TGTGCCAGCAGCTTAGGTTTCAACTCCTACGAGCAGTACTTC	CASSLGFNSYEQYF
TRBD2	TRBV6-5	TRBJ2-5	-	TGTGCCAGCAGCGCGACTAGCGGGAGTCTTGAGACCCAGTACTTC	CASSATSGSLETQYF
-	TRBV10-3	TRBJ2-5	once	TGTGCCATCAGTGAGGAGGGCCTGGGAGAGACCCAGTACTTC	CAISEEGLGETQYF
TRBD2	TRBV6-5	TRBJ2-7	once	TGTGCCAGCAGTTATGCTCTAGCGGGGGGGCACGAGCAGTACTTC	CASSYALAGGHEQYF
TRBD1	TRBV7-8	TRBJ2-3	-	TGTGCCAGCAGCTTAGCGGTAAACCCGGACAGGGGGCTTGCAGATACGCAGTATTTT	CASSLAVNPDRGLADTQYF
-	TRBV5-6	TRBJ2-7	-	TGTGCCAGCAGCTTGATAAGGGGGGAGCAGTACTTC	CASSLIRGEQYF
-	TRBV7-9	TRBJ1-6	few	TGTGCCAGCAGCCCGGGGACTTCTGGAAATTCACCCCTCCACTTT	CASSPGTSGNSPLHF
-	TRBV6-6	TRBJ2-1	-	TGTGCCAGCAACACCGACGGGTCCTCCTACAATGAGCAGTTCTTC	CASNTDGSSYNEQFF
-	TRBV6-1	TRBJ1-1	-	TGTGCCAGCAGTGAATGGAGGAGTGGGAACACTGAAGCTTTCTTT	CASSEWRSGNTEAFF
TRBD2	TRBV7-6	TRBJ2-3	-	TGTGCCAGCAGCGAGAGCAGGACTAGCGGTTCCACAGATACGCAGTATTTT	CASSESRTSGSTDTQYF
-	TRBV6-6	TRBJ2-5	-	TGTGCCAGCAGTTCCGCAGTCAGGGGGGCTGAGACCCAGTACTTC	CASSSAVRGAETQYF
TRBD1	TRBV5-1	TRBJ2-5	-	TGCGCCAGCAGCGTGGACAGGGTGGAAGAGACCCAGTACTTC	CASSVDRVEETQYF
-	TRBV10-2	TRBJ2-7	once	TGCGCCAGGCTTAGCGTAGCAGGGCCTTACGAGCAGTACTTC	CARLSVAGPYEQYF
TRBD2	TRBV7-2	TRBJ2-2	-	TGTGCCAGCAGCGACCCATCGACTAGCGGGAGAAGAAGCGGGGAGCTGTTTTTT	CASSDPSTSGRRSGELFF
TRBD2	TRBV6-6	TRBJ2-3	-	TGTGCCAGCAGTATCTCCTCTAGCGGAGTCACAGATACGCAGTATTTT	CASSISSSGVTDTQYF
-	TRBV2	TRBJ1-2	-	TGTGCCAGCATGGAGGCCAACAACTATGGCTACACCTTC	CASMEANNYGYTF
TRBD1	TRBV4-1	TRBJ1-5	-	TGCGCCAGCAGCCAAGATCCGGTCTTCAGGGGGCATCAGCCCCAGCATTTT	CASSQDPVFRGHQPQHF
-	TRBV29-1	TRBJ1-2	-	TGCAGCTCTCTGGGGGACTATGGCTACACCTTC	CSSLGDYGYTF
-	TRBV19	TRBJ2-7	-	TGTGCCAGTAGTATAGACTCGTGGAGCGGAGCCACCGAGACCGAGCAGTACTTC	CASSIDSWSGATETEQYF
TRBD1	TRBV7-9	TRBJ2-6	-	TGTGCCAGCAGCATCGGACAGGGAGGGGCCAACGTCCTGACTTTC	CASSIGQGGANVLTF
-	TRBV30	TRBJ2-2	-	TGTGCCTGGAGCGCCGGGGCTGATGCTACCGGGGAGCTGTTTTTT	CAWSAGADATGELFF